This T cell receptor beta chain was captured by sequencing in a study of cytotoxic CD8 clonotypes in ibrutinib-treated CLL. The CDR3 has 15 residues. Germline-derived CDR1 and CDR2 are SEHNR and FQNEAQ (reference sequence). This clone appeared a few times. One end of the junction does not line up with germline, which may come from a read error. The planned depth of sequencing spanned 1 in 200,000 to 1 in 1 million T cells. Assay used: immunoSEQ multiplex PCR; TCRdb lists only in-frame clones, some missing. The sample shows 150,000 or so clones, about 80% of them seen only once. The chain employs TRBV7-9 and TRBJ2-7; 12 positions match TRBD1. Sequenced here: PBMCs, sampled after 12 months of ibrutinib treatment. This receptor was obtained from a human donor with chronic lymphocytic leukemia. Written as DNA, the CDR3 is TGTGCCAGCAGCACTGGGACAGGGGGCTCCCACGAGCAGTACTTC. Its translation: CASSTGTGGSHEQYF.